These 5 T cell receptor beta chains share one sample of origin, sequenced in a study of T cell repertoires in cytomegalovirus infection (dated 2019 in TCRdb). Sequencing was carried out with an Illumina HiSeq 1500. TCRdb applied fastp at Q25 and MiXCR to the public reads, then kept only in-frame beta chains. Merged by CDR3 protein, the rows form single entries marked with the most common genes and DNA. The sample profile shows over 300,000 distinct CDR3 sequences; 15% to 20% of them were found once. Together, the top ten hold 12% of the sample. Specimen: PBMCs. These receptors were obtained from a human donor in good health (CMV status not recorded). Some clones in this sample may be carry-over from other donors' samples.

The chain couples TRBV6-6 to TRBJ2-7, with TRBD1 matching 8 bases. CDR3 size: 14 residues. Germline CDR1 reads MNHNY; CDR2 reads SVGAGI (reference sequence). The trim removed 7 bases at V and 5 bases at J, leaving 10 bases unmatched. The CDR3 DNA follows: TGTGCCAGCACTCCCTACGACAGGGGACACGAGCAGTACTTC. This sequence encodes CASTPYDRGHEQYF.

J is TRBJ2-1 and V is TRBV12-3 or TRBV12-4; 7 bases are shared with TRBD2. V was pared by 6 bases and J by 7 bases, with 21 bases of the junction left unmatched. The CDR3 is 18 amino acids. The chain's CDR3 is CASRRIRGLRGWDNEQFF. The CDR3 coding sequence is TGTGCCAGCAGACGCATCCGAGGGTTGCGGGGGTGGGATAATGAGCAGTTCTTC.

This clonotype occurred many times. The chain employs TRBV28 and TRBJ2-1, with TRBD1 identical over 8 bases. Germline CDR1 is MDHEN and CDR2 is SYDVKM. This CDR3 is built from 15 residues. Trimming at V came to 7 bases and at J to 4 bases, leaving 9 bases not matched to a gene. DNA for the CDR3: TGTGCCAGCACCGTCCGGACAGGGCGTTACAATGAGCAGTTCTTC. Its translation is CASTVRTGRYNEQFF.

This clonotype turned up a few times. This rearrangement joins TRBV2 to TRBJ2-5, with 7 bases lining up with TRBD1. With V trimmed by 6 bases and J by 1 base, 8 bases remained unmatched. Germline V gene data show CDR1 as SNHLY and CDR2 as FYNNEI. The CDR3 spans 15 residues. This CDR3 reads CASRETDRAQETQYF. The CDR3 DNA reads TGTGCCAGCAGAGAAACTGACAGGGCCCAAGAGACCCAGTACTTC.

This clonotype has only a few counts. The rearrangement joins TRBV29-1 to TRBJ2-7, with unresolved D. This CDR3 has 13 amino acids. Trimming stripped 0 bases from V and 7 bases from J, with 13 bases between. CDR1 is SQVTM and CDR2 is ANQGSEA in the germline V gene. The CDR3 DNA sequence: TGCAGCGTTGAAGATTTTAAGGCCAGGGAGCAGTACTTC. This sequence encodes CSVEDFKAREQYF.